This T cell receptor (beta chain) was identified during a study of Tregs in tolerant kidney transplant recipients. General study results and limits: Activated donor B cell expansion appeared to reveal the most relevant donor-specific TCRbeta repertoire.

As concerns this clone: Its antigen is unknown.

Data came from immunoSEQ multiplex PCR; TCRdb stores just in-frame clones and leaves some out. The sample lists tens of thousands of clones; approximately 90% were seen once. The sample consisted of Tregs from blood, taken before the transplant. The receptor comes from a human donor who received a combined kidney and bone marrow transplant.

Here the CDR3 DNA reads TGTGCCAGCAGTCAGAAACAGGGATTCTATGGCTACACCTTC. Protein: CASSQKQGFYGYTF. The chain couples TRBV6-5 to TRBJ1-2, with D maybe TRBD1 (6 bases). V lost 5 bases and J 4 bases, leaving 14 bases between the germline ends. The length of the CDR3 is 14 residues. Looked up from germline, CDR1 is MNHEY and CDR2 is SVGAGI.